This T cell receptor (beta chain) is from a study of shared clonotypes between healthy human individuals. At the level of the study: Plates per donor: three CD4 naive, three CD4 memory, two CD8 naive, one CD8 memory.

Data came from immunoSEQ multiplex PCR; TCRdb stores just in-frame clones and leaves some out. The sample records millions of clones, 93% being singletons. In this sample, this clone turned up once. The CDR3 has 15 residues. Between the trimmed V and J ends, which lost 7 bases and 1 base, there was a span of 13 bases. Germline V gives CDR1 SEHNR, CDR2 FQNEAQ (reference sequence). The donor cohort consisted entirely of Caucasian adults residing in Nashville, Tennessee. In the CD4+ fraction, cells were divided into CD45RA+ naive and CD45RA-negative memory subsets. This rearrangement joins TRBV7-9 to TRBJ2-2, with D perhaps TRBD1 (5 bases). This receptor was identified in a man aged 18 to 35 in good health. Some clones in this sample may be carry-over from other donors' samples. Material: naive CD4+ T cells from PBMCs. Subset indicated: CD45RA+ positively selected. The CDR3 region is CASNVRDRNTGELFF. The CDR3, as DNA: TGTGCCAGCAACGTCAGGGATCGGAACACCGGGGAGCTGTTTTTT.